The clone carrying this TCR beta chain appeared a single time. Its target is not known. The germline V gene encodes CDR1 LNHNV and CDR2 YYDKDF (reference sequence). Trimming stripped 1 base from V and 0 bases from J, with 9 bases between. The CDR3 spans 16 residues. The sample originates from a study of cytomegalovirus exposure and HLA in healthy donors. The PCR made use of 60 Vbeta and 13 Jbeta primers. Here immunoSEQ multiplex PCR was the method, and the copy in TCRdb shows in-frame clones only, minus some. The data contain about 160,000 clones, approximately 80% of them seen just once; the ten biggest clones take up about 9.5%. The study's findings and limits: Most TCR sequences showed up rarely, but some public TCRs showed up in many donors. The study had only CMV serostatus as immune exposure information.

Input material: PBMCs. The sequence derives from a man between 18 and 35 years old in good health and CMV-seropositive. The chain combines TRBV15 with TRBJ2-2; D might be TRBD2 (6 bases). CDR3 protein: CATSRGGLANTGELFF. The DNA of the CDR3 is TGTGCCACCAGCAGAGGGGGACTGGCGAACACCGGGGAGCTGTTTTTT.